The present entry profiles one T cell receptor beta chain with its context. Its antigen is as yet unknown. An end of the junction does not agree with germline; a read error may underlie this. This entry comes from a study of T cell repertoires in cytomegalovirus infection. Study-level information: CMV infection and matching HLA type were both indicated by public TCR beta signatures. Whole-study findings and limits: CMV-specific TCR beta clonotypes restricted by HLA-C were the ones dominating the ex vivo response. Individuals carrying CMV plus the relevant HLA were identified by cumulative frequency of public TCR beta families.

TCRdb reprocessed the reads with MiXCR, giving one entry per CDR3 protein. The profile shows hundreds of thousands of distinct CDR3 sequences, 15% to 20% of them singletons. The CDR3 sequence is 13 residues long. Germline V gene data show CDR1 as SNHLY and CDR2 as FYNNEI. V gene TRBV2 combines with J gene TRBJ1-1, with no clear D. This sequence originates from a human donor in good health (CMV status not recorded). Some clones in this sample may be carry-over from other donors' samples. The sample was PBMCs. The CDR3 loop reads CASSVLVNTEALF. The DNA for the CDR3 is TGTGCCAGCAGTGTATTGGTGAACACTGAAGCTTTATTT.